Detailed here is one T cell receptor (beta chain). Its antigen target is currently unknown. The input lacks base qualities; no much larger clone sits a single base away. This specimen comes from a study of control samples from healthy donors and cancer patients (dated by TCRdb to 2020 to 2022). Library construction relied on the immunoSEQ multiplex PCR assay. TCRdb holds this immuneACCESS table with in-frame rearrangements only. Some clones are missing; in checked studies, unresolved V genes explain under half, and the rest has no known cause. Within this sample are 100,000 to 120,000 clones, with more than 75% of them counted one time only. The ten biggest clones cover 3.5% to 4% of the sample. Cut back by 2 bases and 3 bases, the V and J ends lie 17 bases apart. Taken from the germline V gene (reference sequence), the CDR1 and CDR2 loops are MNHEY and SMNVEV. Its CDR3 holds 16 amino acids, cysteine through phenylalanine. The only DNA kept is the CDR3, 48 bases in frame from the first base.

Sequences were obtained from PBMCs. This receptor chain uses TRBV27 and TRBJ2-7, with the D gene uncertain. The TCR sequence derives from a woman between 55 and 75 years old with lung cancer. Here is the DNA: TGTGCCAGCAGTTTACCCTCTTTGGACGGAAGCTACGAGCAGTACTTC. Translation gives CASSLPSLDGSYEQYF.